This T cell receptor beta chain comes out of a study of blood T cell repertoires in COVID-19. The overall study: Whether acute or convalescent, the COVID-19 samples came from the United States, Italy and Spain. T cells, B-cell-depleted T cells, or PBMCs supplied cDNA or gDNA.

In the original analysis: Reference gene primer amplification in the assay estimated nucleated cell counts. Clones were read by immunoSEQ multiplex PCR, and TCRdb kept only the in-frame ones, dropping some. The DNA was the basis for D and trimming; V, J and clone size are from that table. The sample yields tens of thousands of clones, more than 65% seen once. CDR1 and CDR2 from the germline V gene are SEHNR and FQNEAQ (reference sequence). The CDR3 loop spans 16 amino acids. The ends lost 4 bases at V and 1 base at J; junction bases unmatched: 9. The TCR was taken from a man older than 75 with acute or convalescent COVID-19. The sample consisted of peripheral blood. The chain carries TRBV7-9 and TRBJ1-2, with TRBD1 matching over 7 bases. The CDR3 is CASSSGQDLYNYGYTF. For the CDR3, the DNA is TGTGCCAGCAGCTCCGGACAGGACCTGTATAACTATGGCTACACCTTC.